This T cell receptor beta chain was documented in a study of T cells in Graves' hyperthyroidism and ophthalmopathy. What was amplified from RNA transcripts were TCR beta CDR3 regions. RT-PCR in the first round (using the HTBI primer set) targeted the TCR CDR3. TCRdb re-called the multiplex PCR reads through MiXCR, storing one row per CDR3 protein. The repertoire consists of 340,000 or so distinct CDR3 sequences, with over 15% occurring once and the leading ten covering around 35%. General observations from the study: Through a model of 13 V-J features, ophthalmopathy was separated from stable hyperthyroidism.

Stable Graves' hyperthyroidism meant no ophthalmopathy progression within 18 months. Researchers barred patients who had uncontrolled infection, other autoimmune disease, pregnancy or lactation. Only a few counts were recorded for this clonotype. Its specificity is unknown. The specimen was blood. This sequence was found in a man aged 30-40 years with Graves' hyperthyroidism.

The CDR3 is CASTEREGDTQYF. The CDR3 region has the DNA TGTGCCAGCACCGAGCGAGAGGGGGATACGCAGTATTTT. V usage is TRBV27 and J usage is TRBJ2-3; D could derive from TRBD1 or TRBD2 (5 bases each). Trimming left V 7 bases short and J 6 bases short, with 14 bases between. The CDR3 loop spans 13 amino acids. Germline lookup yields CDR1 MNHEY and CDR2 SMNVEV (reference sequence).